Below are 9 T cell receptor beta chains sequenced from a single sample in a study of vaccination and CD4 T cells after COVID-19. Sequenced with the Oncomine TCR Beta short-read assay was DNA taken from cultured CD4+ T cells. TCRdb reprocessed the PCR reads with MiXCR, giving one entry per CDR3 protein. Of about 13,000 distinct CDR3 sequences listed, approximately 30% are singletons. Sample treatment: approximately 9-day PBMC culture with coronavirus spike peptide pools or control peptides (ViraFEST assay). Their antigen targets remain unknown. Source: CD4+ T cells from blood, cultured in vitro, taken after SARS-CoV-2 vaccination. The receptor set was obtained from a human donor who had recovered from COVID-19.

The chain has TRBV20-1 and TRBJ2-7; the match to TRBD1 covers 9 bases. The CDR3 loop spans 13 amino acids. Trimming removed 5 bases from V and 3 bases from J; junction bases left unmatched: 5. Germline-derived CDR1 and CDR2 are DFQATT and SNEGSKA (reference sequence). This CDR3 reads CSARDRVHYEQYF. CDR3 nucleotide sequence: TGCAGTGCTCGGGACAGGGTTCACTACGAGCAGTACTTC.

The V call is TRBV7-2, the J call TRBJ2-1; D is ambiguous. This CDR3 spans 16 amino acids. Germline V gives CDR1 SGHTA, CDR2 FQGNSA. The germline V and J ends were trimmed by 4 bases and 4 bases, with 17 bases remaining between them. In DNA, the CDR3 is TGTGCCAGCAGCTACCTGGGCCTACCACTATACAATGAGCAGTTCTTC. This sequence encodes CASSYLGLPLYNEQFF.

This clonotype appeared a few times. The chain has TRBV6-1 and TRBJ1-1; 7 bases are shared with TRBD1. V lost 6 bases, J lost 6 bases, and 7 bases stayed unmatched. Germline values: CDR1 MNHNS, CDR2 SASEGT. This CDR3 has 13 amino acids. DNA for the CDR3: TGTGCCAGCAGACACGACAGGGCCTCTGAAGCTTTCTTT. Its translation: CASRHDRASEAFF.

The rearrangement links TRBV12-3 or TRBV12-4 to TRBJ1-2; D is possibly TRBD1 (5 bases). The ends were cut back, 3 bases at V and 7 bases at J, with 12 bases in the middle. This CDR3 has 13 amino acids. CDR3 sequence: CASSFVPGPGYTF. CDR3 nucleotides: TGTGCCAGCAGTTTTGTCCCAGGGCCTGGCTACACCTTC.

This clonotype was recorded a few times. The chain uses TRBV7-2 and TRBJ1-1; 9 bases fit TRBD1. With 5 bases clipped from V and 0 bases from J, the junction kept 7 bases outside the gene matches. CDR3 length equals 16 residues. CDR1 is SGHTA, CDR2 FQGNSA, per germline. CDR3 residues: CASSRGTGKMNTEAFF. CDR3 coding DNA: TGTGCCAGCAGCCGGGGGACAGGGAAAATGAACACTGAAGCTTTCTTT.

A few counts support this clonotype. A read error may produce the germline difference seen at one junction end. This chain joins TRBV7-2 and TRBJ1-2; 7 nucleotides agree with TRBD1. There are 15 residues in the CDR3. Germline V gives CDR1 SGHTA, CDR2 FQGNSA. CDR3 nucleotides: TGCGCCAGCAGCCTCATCCTAGACAGGGCGGGTGGCTACACCTTC. Translation gives CASSLILDRAGGYTF. Using reference TRBV7-2 and TRBJ1-2 for the parts outside the CDR3, the full variable domain is GAGVSQSPSNKVTEKGKDVELRCDPISGHTALYWYRQSLGQGLEFLIYFQGNSAPDKSGLPSDRFSAERTGGSVSTLTIQRTQQEDSAVYLCASSLILDRAGGYTFGSGTRLTVV.

The chain recombines TRBV5-5 with TRBJ1-2; the D is unclear. Deletions cut 4 bases from V and 8 bases from J, with 15 bases between. CDR3 length: 13 residues. CDR1 is SGHKS and CDR2 is YYEKEE in the germline V gene (reference sequence). Written as DNA, the CDR3 is TGTGCCAGCAGCGGAGCTAAGGGTCACGGCTACACCTTC. It translates to CASSGAKGHGYTF.

Only a few counts were recorded for this clonotype. The rearrangement uses TRBV20-1 and TRBJ2-3, with D possibly being TRBD2 (6 bases). Germline CDR1 reads DFQATT; CDR2 reads SNEGSKA (reference sequence). This CDR3 region has 12 residues. Between the trimmed V and J ends, which lost 3 bases and 5 bases, there was a span of 9 bases. Written as DNA, the CDR3 is TGCAGTGCTAGGCAGGGAGGAGATACGCAGTATTTT. This sequence encodes CSARQGGDTQYF.

This clonotype was found a few times. This chain uses TRBV6-1 with TRBJ1-2, with 8 bases lining up with TRBD1. Germline V gene data show CDR1 as MNHNS and CDR2 as SASEGT. The CDR3 consists of 15 residues. Trimming removed 5 bases from V and 2 bases from J; junction bases left unmatched: 7. The CDR3 here is CASSPFRTGNYGYTF. CDR3 nucleotides: TGTGCCAGCAGTCCCTTTCGGACAGGGAACTATGGCTACACCTTC.